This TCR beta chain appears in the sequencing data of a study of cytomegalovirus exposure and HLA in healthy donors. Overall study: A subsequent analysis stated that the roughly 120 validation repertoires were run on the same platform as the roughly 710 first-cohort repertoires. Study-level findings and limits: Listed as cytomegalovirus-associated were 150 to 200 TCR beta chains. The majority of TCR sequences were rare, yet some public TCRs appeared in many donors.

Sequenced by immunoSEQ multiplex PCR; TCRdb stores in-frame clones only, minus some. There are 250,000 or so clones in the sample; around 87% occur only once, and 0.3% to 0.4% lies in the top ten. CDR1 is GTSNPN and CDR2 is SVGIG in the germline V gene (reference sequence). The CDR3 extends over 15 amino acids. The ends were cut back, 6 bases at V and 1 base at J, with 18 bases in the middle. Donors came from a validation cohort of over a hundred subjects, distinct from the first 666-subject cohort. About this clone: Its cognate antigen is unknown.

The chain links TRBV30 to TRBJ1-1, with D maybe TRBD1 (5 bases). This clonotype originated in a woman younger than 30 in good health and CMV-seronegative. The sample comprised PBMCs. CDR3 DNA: TGTGCCTGTTCTAACTCAGGGATCAGGAACACTGAAGCTTTCTTT. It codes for CACSNSGIRNTEAFF.